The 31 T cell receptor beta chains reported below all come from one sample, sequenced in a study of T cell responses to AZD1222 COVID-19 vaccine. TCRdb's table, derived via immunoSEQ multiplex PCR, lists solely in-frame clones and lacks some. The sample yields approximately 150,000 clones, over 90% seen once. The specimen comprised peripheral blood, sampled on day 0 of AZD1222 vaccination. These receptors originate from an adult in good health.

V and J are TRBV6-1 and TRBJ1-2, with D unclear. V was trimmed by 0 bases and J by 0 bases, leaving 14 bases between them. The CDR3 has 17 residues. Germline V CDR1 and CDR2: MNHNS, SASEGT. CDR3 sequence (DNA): TGTGCCAGCAGTGAAGCGTTGGGCCAGATGGCTAACTATGGCTACACCTTC. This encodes CASSEALGQMANYGYTF.

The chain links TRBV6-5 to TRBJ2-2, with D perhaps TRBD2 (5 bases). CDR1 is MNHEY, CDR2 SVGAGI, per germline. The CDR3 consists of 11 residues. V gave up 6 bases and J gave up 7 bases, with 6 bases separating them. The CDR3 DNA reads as TGTGCCAGCAGGGGGAGCGGGGAGCTGTTTTTT. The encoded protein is CASRGSGELFF.

CDR3 sequence (DNA): TGTGCCAGTAGTAAGGGGTGGACGGGGGGGACTGAAGCTTTCTTT. Protein sequence: CASSKGWTGGTEAFF. This chain links TRBV19 with TRBJ1-1; weak D call: TRBD1 (5 bases). V gave up 4 bases and J gave up 5 bases, with 17 bases separating them. The germline V gene encodes CDR1 LNHDA and CDR2 SQIVND (reference sequence). The CDR3 length is 15 residues.

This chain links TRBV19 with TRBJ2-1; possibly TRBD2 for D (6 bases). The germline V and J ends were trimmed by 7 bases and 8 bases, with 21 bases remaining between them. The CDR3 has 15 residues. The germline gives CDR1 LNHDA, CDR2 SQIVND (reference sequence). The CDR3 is CASKPSPSAGYEQFF. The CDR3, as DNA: TGTGCCAGTAAGCCCAGTCCTAGCGCTGGCTATGAGCAGTTCTTC.

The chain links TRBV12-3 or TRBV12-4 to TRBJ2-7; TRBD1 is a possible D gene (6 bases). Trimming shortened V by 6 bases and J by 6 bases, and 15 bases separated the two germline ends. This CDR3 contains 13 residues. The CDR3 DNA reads TGTGCCAGCAGCGCCAGGGGTGGCGGCGAGCAGTACTTC. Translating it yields CASSARGGGEQYF.

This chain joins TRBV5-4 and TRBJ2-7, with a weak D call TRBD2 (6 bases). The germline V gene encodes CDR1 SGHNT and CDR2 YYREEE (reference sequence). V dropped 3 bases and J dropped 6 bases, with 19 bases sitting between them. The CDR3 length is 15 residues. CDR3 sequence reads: CASSSPGLGSLEQYF. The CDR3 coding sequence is TGTGCCAGCAGCTCCCCGGGACTCGGATCCCTCGAGCAGTACTTC. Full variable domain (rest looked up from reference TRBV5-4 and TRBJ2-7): ETGVTQSPTHLIKTRGQQVTLRCSSQSGHNTVSWYQQALGQGPQFIFQYYREEENGRGNFPPRFSGLQFPNYSSELNVNALELDDSALYLCASSSPGLGSLEQYFGPGTRLTVT.

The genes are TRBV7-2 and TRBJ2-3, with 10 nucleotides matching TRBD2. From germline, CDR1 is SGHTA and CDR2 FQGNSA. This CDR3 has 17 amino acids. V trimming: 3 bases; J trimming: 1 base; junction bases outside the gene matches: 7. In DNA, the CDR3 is TGTGCCAGCAGCTTGGGAGCGGGAGGGCCCGGCACAGATACGCAGTATTTT. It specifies CASSLGAGGPGTDTQYF.

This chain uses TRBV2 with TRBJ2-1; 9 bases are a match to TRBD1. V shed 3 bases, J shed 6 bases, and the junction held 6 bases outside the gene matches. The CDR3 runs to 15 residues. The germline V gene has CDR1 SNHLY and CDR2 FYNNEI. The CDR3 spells CASSERTGVPNEQFF. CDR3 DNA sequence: TGTGCCAGCAGTGAGCGGACAGGGGTGCCCAATGAGCAGTTCTTC.

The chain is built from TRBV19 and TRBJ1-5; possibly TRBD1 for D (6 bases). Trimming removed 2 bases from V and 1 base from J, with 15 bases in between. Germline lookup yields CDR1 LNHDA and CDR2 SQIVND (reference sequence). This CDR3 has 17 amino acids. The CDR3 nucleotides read TGTGCCAGTAGTATAAGAAGGGGGATGAGAAGCAATCAGCCCCAGCATTTT. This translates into CASSIRRGMRSNQPQHF.

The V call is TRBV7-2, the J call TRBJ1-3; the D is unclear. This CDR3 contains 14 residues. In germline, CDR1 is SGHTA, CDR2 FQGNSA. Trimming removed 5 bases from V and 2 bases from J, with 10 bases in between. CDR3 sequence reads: CASSPDIAGNTIYF. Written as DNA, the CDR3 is TGTGCCAGCAGCCCAGACATTGCTGGAAACACCATATATTTT.

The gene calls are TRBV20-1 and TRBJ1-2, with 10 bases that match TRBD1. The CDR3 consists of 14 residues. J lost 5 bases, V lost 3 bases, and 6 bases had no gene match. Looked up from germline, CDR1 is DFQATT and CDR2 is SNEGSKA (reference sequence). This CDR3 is CSASTPGQGYGYTF. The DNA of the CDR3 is TGCAGTGCTAGTACACCGGGACAGGGGTATGGCTACACCTTC.

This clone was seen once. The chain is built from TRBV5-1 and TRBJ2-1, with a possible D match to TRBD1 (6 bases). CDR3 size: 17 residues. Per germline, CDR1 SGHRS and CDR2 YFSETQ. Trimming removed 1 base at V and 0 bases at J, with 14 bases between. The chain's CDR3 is CASSLTGQKSSYNEQFF. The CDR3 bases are TGCGCCAGCAGCTTGACTGGACAGAAGAGCTCCTACAATGAGCAGTTCTTC. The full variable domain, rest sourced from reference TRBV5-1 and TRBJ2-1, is KAGVTQTPRYLIKTRGQQVTLSCSPISGHRSVSWYQQTPGQGLQFLFEYFSETQRNKGNFPGRFSGRQFSNSRSEMNVSTLELGDSALYLCASSLTGQKSSYNEQFFGPGTRLTVL.

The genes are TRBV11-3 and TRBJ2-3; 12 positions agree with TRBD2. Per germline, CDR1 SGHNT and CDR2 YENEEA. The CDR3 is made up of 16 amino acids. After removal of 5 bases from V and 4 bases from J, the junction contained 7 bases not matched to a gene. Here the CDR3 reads CASSTGLAGASDTQYF. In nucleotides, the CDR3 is TGTGCCAGCAGCACGGGACTAGCGGGTGCCTCAGATACGCAGTATTTT.

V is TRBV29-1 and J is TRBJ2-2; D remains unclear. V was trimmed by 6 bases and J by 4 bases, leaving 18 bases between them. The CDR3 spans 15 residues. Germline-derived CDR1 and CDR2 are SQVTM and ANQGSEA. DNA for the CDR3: TGCAGCGTCGCAGGCGAGAGATGGGGCACCGGGGAGCTGTTTTTT. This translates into CSVAGERWGTGELFF.

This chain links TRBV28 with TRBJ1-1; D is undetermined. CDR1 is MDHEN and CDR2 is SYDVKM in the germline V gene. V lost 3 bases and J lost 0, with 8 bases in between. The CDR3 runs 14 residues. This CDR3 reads CASSFRGLNTEAFF. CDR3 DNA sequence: TGTGCCAGCAGTTTCCGAGGATTGAACACTGAAGCTTTCTTT.

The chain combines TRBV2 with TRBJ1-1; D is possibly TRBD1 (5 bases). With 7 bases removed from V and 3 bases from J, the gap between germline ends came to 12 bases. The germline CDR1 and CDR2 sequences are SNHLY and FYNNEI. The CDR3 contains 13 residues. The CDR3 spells CASKNRRDTEAFF. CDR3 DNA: TGTGCCAGCAAGAACAGGCGTGACACTGAAGCTTTCTTT. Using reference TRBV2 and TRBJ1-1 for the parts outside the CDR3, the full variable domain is EPEVTQTPSHQVTQMGQEVILRCVPISNHLYFYWYRQILGQKVEFLVSFYNNEISEKSEIFDDQFSVERPDGSNFTLKIRSTKLEDSAMYFCASKNRRDTEAFFGQGTRLTVV.

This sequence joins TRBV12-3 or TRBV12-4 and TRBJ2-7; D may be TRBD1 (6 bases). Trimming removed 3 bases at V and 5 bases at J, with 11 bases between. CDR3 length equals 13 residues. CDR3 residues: CASSLGHPNEQYF. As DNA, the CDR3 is TGTGCCAGCAGTTTGGGACATCCCAACGAGCAGTACTTC.

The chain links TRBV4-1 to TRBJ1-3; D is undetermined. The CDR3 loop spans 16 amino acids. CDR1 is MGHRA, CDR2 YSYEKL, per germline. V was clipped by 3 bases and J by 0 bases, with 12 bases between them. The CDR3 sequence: CASSQATRSSGNTIYF. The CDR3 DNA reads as TGCGCCAGCAGCCAGGCTACAAGGAGCTCTGGAAACACCATATATTTT.

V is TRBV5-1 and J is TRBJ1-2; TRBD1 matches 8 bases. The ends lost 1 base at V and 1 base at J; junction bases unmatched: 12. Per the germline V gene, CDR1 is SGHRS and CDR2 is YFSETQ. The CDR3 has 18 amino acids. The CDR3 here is CASSLSQGAGNLNYGYTF. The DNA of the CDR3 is TGCGCCAGCAGCTTGAGTCAGGGGGCGGGAAACCTTAACTATGGCTACACCTTC.

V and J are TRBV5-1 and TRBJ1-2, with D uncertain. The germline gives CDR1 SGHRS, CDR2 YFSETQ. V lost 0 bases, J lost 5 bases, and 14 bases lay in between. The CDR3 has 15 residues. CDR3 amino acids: CASSLEPGVGYGYTF. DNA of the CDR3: TGCGCCAGCAGCTTGGAACCGGGAGTAGGATATGGCTACACCTTC. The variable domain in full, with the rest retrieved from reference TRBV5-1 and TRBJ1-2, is KAGVTQTPRYLIKTRGQQVTLSCSPISGHRSVSWYQQTPGQGLQFLFEYFSETQRNKGNFPGRFSGRQFSNSRSEMNVSTLELGDSALYLCASSLEPGVGYGYTFGSGTRLTVV.

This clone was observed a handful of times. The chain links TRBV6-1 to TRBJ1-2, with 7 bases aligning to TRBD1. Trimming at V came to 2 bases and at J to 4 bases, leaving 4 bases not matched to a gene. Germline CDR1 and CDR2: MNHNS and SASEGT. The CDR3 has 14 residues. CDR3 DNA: TGTGCCAGCAGTGAATCGTCAGGGGGCTATGGCTACACCTTC. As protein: CASSESSGGYGYTF.

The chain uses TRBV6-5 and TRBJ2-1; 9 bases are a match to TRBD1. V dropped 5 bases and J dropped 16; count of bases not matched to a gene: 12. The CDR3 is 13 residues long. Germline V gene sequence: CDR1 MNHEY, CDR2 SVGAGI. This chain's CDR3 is CASSRRIQGAPFF. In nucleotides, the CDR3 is TGTGCCAGCAGTCGCCGAATACAGGGGGCCCCCTTCTTC.

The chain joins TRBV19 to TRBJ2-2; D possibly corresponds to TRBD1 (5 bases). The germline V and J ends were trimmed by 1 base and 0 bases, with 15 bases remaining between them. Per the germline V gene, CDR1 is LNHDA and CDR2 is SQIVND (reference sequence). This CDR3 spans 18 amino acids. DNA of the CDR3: TGTGCCAGTAGTATAGCCCCCTTAGACAGCGCGAACACCGGGGAGCTGTTTTTT. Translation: CASSIAPLDSANTGELFF.

The DNA for the CDR3 is TGTGCCAGCAGTTTAACCTTCGAGCAGAAAGCTTTCTTT. Its protein product is CASSLTFEQKAFF. The V gene is TRBV28, the J gene TRBJ1-1; no definite D call. The V end was cut by 2 bases, the J end by 9 bases, with 13 bases between. The CDR3 is 13 amino acids. The germline V gene encodes CDR1 MDHEN and CDR2 SYDVKM.

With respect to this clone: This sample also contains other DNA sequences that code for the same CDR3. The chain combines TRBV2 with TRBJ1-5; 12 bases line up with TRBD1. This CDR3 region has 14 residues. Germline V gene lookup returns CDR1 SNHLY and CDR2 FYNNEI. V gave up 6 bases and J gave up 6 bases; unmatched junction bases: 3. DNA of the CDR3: TGTGCCAGCAGCGTGGGACAGGGGGCTCAGCCCCAGCATTTT. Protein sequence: CASSVGQGAQPQHF. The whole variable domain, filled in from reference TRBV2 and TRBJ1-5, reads EPEVTQTPSHQVTQMGQEVILRCVPISNHLYFYWYRQILGQKVEFLVSFYNNEISEKSEIFDDQFSVERPDGSNFTLKIRSTKLEDSAMYFCASSVGQGAQPQHFGDGTRLSIL.

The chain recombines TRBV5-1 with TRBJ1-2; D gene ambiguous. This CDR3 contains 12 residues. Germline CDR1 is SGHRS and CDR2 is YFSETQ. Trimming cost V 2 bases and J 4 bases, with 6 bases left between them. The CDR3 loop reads CASSLEGYGYTF. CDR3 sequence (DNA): TGCGCCAGCAGCTTAGAGGGCTATGGCTACACCTTC.

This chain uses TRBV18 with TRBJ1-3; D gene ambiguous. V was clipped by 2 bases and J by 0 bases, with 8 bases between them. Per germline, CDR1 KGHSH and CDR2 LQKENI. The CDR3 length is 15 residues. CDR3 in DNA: TGTGCCAGCTCACCATCCAGGACCTCTGGAAACACCATATATTTT. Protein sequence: CASSPSRTSGNTIYF.

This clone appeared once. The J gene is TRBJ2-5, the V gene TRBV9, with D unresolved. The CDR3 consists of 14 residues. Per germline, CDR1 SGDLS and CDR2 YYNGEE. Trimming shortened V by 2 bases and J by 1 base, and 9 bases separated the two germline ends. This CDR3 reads CASSVGRLQETQYF. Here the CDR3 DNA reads TGTGCCAGCAGCGTTGGTCGCCTCCAAGAGACCCAGTACTTC. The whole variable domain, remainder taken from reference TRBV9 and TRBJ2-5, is DSGVTQTPKHLITATGQRVTLRCSPRSGDLSVYWYQQSLDQGLQFLIQYYNGEERAKGNILERFSAQQFPDLHSELNLSSLELGDSALYFCASSVGRLQETQYFGPGTRLLVL.

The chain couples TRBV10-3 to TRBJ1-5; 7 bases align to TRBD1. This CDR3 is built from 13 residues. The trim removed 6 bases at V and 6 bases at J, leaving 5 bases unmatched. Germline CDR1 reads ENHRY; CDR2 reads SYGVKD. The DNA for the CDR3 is TGTGCCATCAGCAGTACAGGGGCTCAGCCCCAGCATTTT. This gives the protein CAISSTGAQPQHF.

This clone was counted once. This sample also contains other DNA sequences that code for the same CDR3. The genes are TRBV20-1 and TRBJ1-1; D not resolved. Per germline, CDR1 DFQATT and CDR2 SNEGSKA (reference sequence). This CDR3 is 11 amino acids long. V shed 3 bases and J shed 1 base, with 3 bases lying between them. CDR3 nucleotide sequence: TGCAGTGCTAGCAGGAACACTGAAGCTTTCTTT. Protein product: CSASRNTEAFF.

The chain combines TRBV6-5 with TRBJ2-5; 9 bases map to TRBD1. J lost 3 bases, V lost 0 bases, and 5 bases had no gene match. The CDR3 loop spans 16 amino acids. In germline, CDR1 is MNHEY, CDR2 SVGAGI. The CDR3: CASSYSGTGTEETQYF. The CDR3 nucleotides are TGTGCCAGCAGTTACTCCGGGACAGGGACCGAAGAGACCCAGTACTTC.